Shown below are 24 T cell receptor beta chains from a single sample sequenced in a study of neurological immune-mediated disorders. One entry per CDR3 protein results from TCRdb running MiXCR on the 5' RACE reads. This table has 42,000 or so distinct CDR3 sequences, approximately 2.4% appearing once. The material sequenced was PBMCs. These receptor sequences come from a man under 40 with multiple sclerosis.

This clonotype occurred many times. The chain is built from TRBV10-2 and TRBJ1-6; TRBD1 aligns across 7 bases. Losses at the gene ends were 4 bases for V and 7 bases for J; bases not matched to a gene: 4. The CDR3 has 14 amino acids. CDR1 is WSHSY and CDR2 is SAAADI in the germline V gene. The CDR3 DNA reads as TGCGCCAGCAGTGCGACAGGGAGAAATTCACCCCTCCACTTT. It is translated as CASSATGRNSPLHF.

This clonotype was recorded at least ten times. V gene TRBV5-1 combines with J gene TRBJ2-1; D perhaps matches TRBD1 (6 bases). The CDR3 runs to 15 residues. The germline gives CDR1 SGHRS, CDR2 YFSETQ. Between the trimmed V and J ends, which lost 1 base and 0 bases, there was a span of 8 bases. The DNA of the CDR3 is TGCGCCAGCAGCTTGAACAGGGACTCCTACAATGAGCAGTTCTTC. Translated: CASSLNRDSYNEQFF.

This clonotype was recorded at least ten times. The DNA for the CDR3 is TGTGCCAGCAGATCAGGGGCTGGGGCCAACGTCCTGACTTTC. Translated, it gives CASRSGAGANVLTF. The V call is TRBV6-4, the J call TRBJ2-6; maybe TRBD1 (6 bases). V lost 6 bases and J 2 bases, leaving 8 bases between the germline ends. The V gene's germline CDR1 is MRHNA and CDR2 SNTAGT. The CDR3 runs 14 residues.

The rearrangement links TRBV5-1 to TRBJ1-2; tentatively, D is TRBD1 (6 bases). The CDR3 loop spans 13 amino acids. Germline CDR1 SGHRS, CDR2 YFSETQ. V lost 4 bases and J 5 bases, leaving 12 bases between the germline ends. CDR3 residues: CASSHGQGYGYTF. CDR3 coding DNA: TGCGCCAGCAGCCATGGTCAGGGGTATGGCTACACCTTC.

The table lists this clonotype with many counts. The CDR3 sequence is CASSLTGGLGNTEAFF. The CDR3 DNA follows: TGTGCCAGCAGTCTCACAGGGGGCTTGGGAAACACTGAAGCTTTCTTT. The chain has TRBV27 and TRBJ1-1, with 9 bases fitting TRBD1. With 5 bases clipped from V and 2 bases from J, the junction kept 9 bases outside the gene matches. Germline assignment: CDR1 MNHEY and CDR2 SMNVEV (reference sequence). The CDR3 is 16 amino acids.

This clonotype was counted ten times or more. The chain uses TRBV20-1 and TRBJ2-1, with D perhaps TRBD2 (5 bases). CDR1 DFQATT and CDR2 SNEGSKA come from the germline V gene (reference sequence). The CDR3 is 13 amino acids. Trimming took off 3 bases at V and 7 bases at J, with 13 bases between the two ends. CDR3 sequence reads: CSARSESGNEQFF. DNA for the CDR3: TGCAGTGCTAGGTCGGAAAGCGGAAATGAGCAGTTCTTC.

This clonotype was detected many times. The genes are TRBV20-1 and TRBJ2-1; D is unclear. CDR3 length: 11 amino acids. The V end was cut by 6 bases, the J end by 8 bases, with 11 bases between. The germline gives CDR1 DFQATT, CDR2 SNEGSKA (reference sequence). The CDR3 here is CSAQTFDEQFF. The CDR3 DNA reads as TGCAGTGCCCAAACCTTTGATGAGCAGTTCTTC.

This clonotype showed up many times. The chain carries TRBV7-8 and TRBJ2-3; 13 nucleotides line up with TRBD2. The CDR3 sequence is 16 residues long. J lost 6 bases, V lost 5 bases, and 8 bases had no gene match. Germline CDR1 is SGHVS and CDR2 is FQNEAQ. CDR3 bases: TGTGCCAGCAGCAAGCGGACTAGCGGGGGCCTCGATACGCAGTATTTT. It translates to CASSKRTSGGLDTQYF.

This clonotype was seen at least ten times. V gene TRBV20-1 combines with J gene TRBJ2-3, with D possibly being TRBD1 or TRBD2 (5 bases each). Trimming removed 3 bases at V and 6 bases at J, with 16 bases between. CDR1 and CDR2 from the germline V gene are DFQATT and SNEGSKA (reference sequence). This CDR3 contains 14 residues. CDR3 nucleotides: TGCAGTGCTAGCCCGGGGCGAGCCGGGGATACGCAGTATTTT. Its translation: CSASPGRAGDTQYF.

Details on this clonotype: A much more abundant neighbour one base away suggests this may be a read error. The rearrangement links TRBV9 to TRBJ2-7; a weak D match, TRBD2 (7 bases). Germline CDR1 SGDLS, CDR2 YYNGEE. The CDR3 is 13 residues long. The CDR3 region is CASGGGSSYEKYF. As DNA, the CDR3 is TGTGCCAGCGGGGGGGGCAGCTCCTACGAGAAGTACTTC.

This clonotype was found many times. This chain connects TRBV6-5 to TRBJ2-2; 9 bases agree with TRBD2. Germline V lookup: CDR1 MNHEY, CDR2 SVGAGI. V was clipped by 2 bases and J by 0 bases; unmatched bases: 22. There are 23 residues in the CDR3. This CDR3 is CASSYPDLGAGGPRFANTGELFF. The CDR3 DNA sequence: TGTGCCAGCAGTTACCCCGATCTTGGAGCGGGGGGACCACGGTTCGCGAACACCGGGGAGCTGTTTTTT.

This clonotype was seen repeatedly, ten times or more. The chain combines TRBV7-2 with TRBJ1-1; no firm D call. The CDR3 loop spans 13 amino acids. Per the germline V gene, CDR1 is SGHTA and CDR2 is FQGNSA. V was shortened by 4 bases and J by 4 bases, with 10 bases between the two germline ends. The CDR3 DNA reads as TGTGCCAGCAGCTGGGGAGAGGGCACTGAAGCTTTCTTT. Protein: CASSWGEGTEAFF.

This clonotype showed up many times. The chain employs TRBV7-3 and TRBJ2-3, with 7 bases matching TRBD2. This CDR3 has 13 amino acids. V gave up 2 bases and J gave up 4 bases; unmatched junction bases: 0. Germline CDR1 is SGHTA and CDR2 is FQGTGA. The CDR3 loop reads CASSLGLADTQYF. The CDR3, as DNA: TGTGCCAGCAGCTTAGGACTAGCAGATACGCAGTATTTT.

The table lists this clonotype with many counts. V is TRBV28 and J is TRBJ2-1; 8 nucleotides align to TRBD2. V lost 6 bases, J lost 7 bases, and 11 bases stayed unmatched. In germline, CDR1 is MDHEN, CDR2 SYDVKM. The CDR3 extends over 15 amino acids. The CDR3 here is CASRVPQSSGNEQFF. CDR3 in DNA: TGTGCCAGCAGAGTACCCCAGTCTAGCGGGAATGAGCAGTTCTTC.

This clonotype came up many times. The chain combines TRBV27 with TRBJ2-1, with unresolved D. CDR1 is MNHEY and CDR2 is SMNVEV in the germline V gene (reference sequence). The CDR3 contains 11 residues. V lost 3 bases to trimming and J lost 3 bases, with 0 bases between them. The CDR3 loop reads CASSFYNEQFF. CDR3 bases: TGTGCCAGCAGTTTCTACAATGAGCAGTTCTTC.

This clonotype was seen at least ten times. The V gene is TRBV20-1, the J gene TRBJ2-3; D is possibly TRBD1 or TRBD2 (5 bases each). Trimming removed 6 bases at V and 0 bases at J, with 16 bases between. Germline-derived CDR1 and CDR2 are DFQATT and SNEGSKA (reference sequence). The CDR3 is 15 residues long. CDR3 DNA: TGCAGTGCCGCTACCGGGACCGCTAGCACAGATACGCAGTATTTT. This codes for CSAATGTASTDTQYF.

This clonotype was observed many times. Since no conserved phenylalanine or tryptophan closes the CDR3, a read error is the likely cause. The DNA is left out, because the CDR3 cannot be placed on it with certainty; the CDR3 is given as TCRdb lists it. The chain is built from TRBV5-1 and TRBJ2-3; the DNA was not used to check the table's D call, TRBD2. Germline V gene sequence: CDR1 SGHRS, CDR2 YFSETQ. The CDR3 has 12 amino acids, counting both end residues. The CDR3: CASSSKRGGLFP.

This clonotype was detected many times. The chain is built from TRBV27 and TRBJ2-7; D might be TRBD2 (7 bases). The ends were cut back, 6 bases at V and 0 bases at J, with 15 bases in the middle. Germline V CDR1 and CDR2: MNHEY, SMNVEV (reference sequence). CDR3 length: 15 amino acids. The CDR3 reads CASSLRGAVSYEQYF. The CDR3 nucleotides are TGTGCCAGCAGCCTTCGGGGGGCTGTCTCCTACGAGCAGTACTTC.

This clonotype was observed many times. The chain couples TRBV5-1 to TRBJ2-1; 8 bases are shared with TRBD1. CDR1 is SGHRS and CDR2 is YFSETQ in the germline V gene. V gave up 0 bases and J gave up 8 bases; unmatched junction bases: 4. This CDR3 comprises 14 residues. For the CDR3, the DNA is TGCGCCAGCAGCTTGGGACAGGGGTACGATGAGCAGTTCTTC. Residues: CASSLGQGYDEQFF.

This clonotype was seen many times. This chain's CDR3 is CASGLVGGVFRELFF. CDR3 sequence (DNA): TGTGCTAGTGGTTTGGTAGGGGGGGTGTTCAGGGAGCTGTTTTTT. The chain recombines TRBV12-5 with TRBJ2-2; tentatively, D is TRBD2 (7 bases). CDR3 length: 15 residues. V shed 0 bases and J shed 9 bases, with 14 bases lying between them. Germline loops: CDR1 LGHNT, CDR2 FRNRAP.

This clonotype was seen many times. The chain is built from TRBV5-1 and TRBJ2-2; no reliable D call. There are 14 residues in the CDR3. The V and J ends lost 1 base and 6 bases respectively, with 10 bases between them. CDR1 and CDR2 (germline): SGHRS, YFSETQ. The CDR3 coding sequence is TGCGCCAGCAGCTTGTCGTTACAGTCCGGGGAGCTGTTTTTT. Amino acids: CASSLSLQSGELFF. The entire variable domain, with the rest obtained from reference TRBV5-1 and TRBJ2-2, is as follows: KAGVTQTPRYLIKTRGQQVTLSCSPISGHRSVSWYQQTPGQGLQFLFEYFSETQRNKGNFPGRFSGRQFSNSRSEMNVSTLELGDSALYLCASSLSLQSGELFFGEGSRLTVL.

This clonotype was recorded at least ten times. The chain couples TRBV19 to TRBJ2-1, with 10 positions matching TRBD1. The CDR3 extends over 15 amino acids. Germline V gene data show CDR1 as LNHDA and CDR2 as SQIVND (reference sequence). The CDR3 loop is CASADLGTGVNEQFF. Written as DNA, the CDR3 is TGTGCTAGTGCGGACTTAGGGACAGGGGTAAATGAGCAGTTCTTC.

This clonotype was counted at least ten times. J is TRBJ2-4 and V is TRBV20-1; D may be TRBD1 (6 bases). V lost 3 bases, J lost 5 bases, and 14 bases lay in between. The CDR3 has 14 amino acids. The germline CDR1 and CDR2 sequences are DFQATT and SNEGSKA (reference sequence). The CDR3 DNA reads as TGCAGTGCTAGGACACAGGGAGCACAAAACATTCAGTACTTC. Protein sequence: CSARTQGAQNIQYF.

This clonotype was observed at least ten times. The chain couples TRBV6-5 to TRBJ2-2; D might be TRBD1 (6 bases). Trimming stripped 6 bases from V and 6 bases from J, with 14 bases between. Germline assignment: CDR1 MNHEY and CDR2 SVGAGI. The CDR3 extends over 14 amino acids. The CDR3 DNA reads TGTGCCAGCAGCCAACAGGGAATTTCCGGGGAGCTGTTTTTT. This sequence encodes CASSQQGISGELFF.